This is a list of T cell receptor beta chains from one sample in a study of blood T cell repertoires in COVID-19. Only in-frame clones appear in the TCRdb table, and some are missing; sequencing was by immunoSEQ multiplex PCR. The table has 120,000 to 150,000 clones, about nine tenths seen once. The material sequenced was peripheral blood. The receptors stem from a human donor in a cohort sampled during active COVID-19. Both conserved end residues are part of each CDR3. The order of the fields is D gene, J gene, V gene, clone size, CDR3 protein, CDR3 DNA. A D gene is named only where the DNA matches it firmly. Size values are once, few and many counts, or a class for expanded clones, and some rows have none.

.,TRBJ2-7,TRBV1,.,CTSSPREEEYEQYF,TGCACCAGCAGCCCAAGGGAGGAGGAGTACGAGCAGTACTTC
TRBD1,TRBJ2-2,TRBV19,.,CASSIEAGTGRYSGELFF,TGTGCCAGTAGTATTGAAGCCGGGACAGGGCGTTATTCCGGGGAGCTGTTTTTT
TRBD2,TRBJ2-1,TRBV5-4,.,CASSSDPGLVGSNEQFF,TGTGCCAGCAGCTCGGACCCAGGACTAGTGGGATCTAATGAGCAGTTCTTC
.,TRBJ2-5,TRBV9,.,CASSGDRQETQYF,TGTGCCAGCAGCGGCGACAGACAAGAGACCCAGTACTTC
.,TRBJ2-1,TRBV12-3/TRBV12-4,.,CASSLASEQFF,TGTGCCAGCAGTTTAGCGAGTGAGCAGTTCTTC
.,TRBJ2-3,TRBV10-1,.,CASTPRRPKSTDTQYF,TGCGCCAGCACCCCTCGGCGGCCGAAAAGCACAGATACGCAGTATTTT
TRBD1,TRBJ1-4,TRBV5-1,.,CASRLGTGATNEKLFF,TGCGCCAGCAGACTCGGGACAGGGGCGACAAATGAAAAACTGTTTTTT
TRBD1,TRBJ1-1,TRBV7-3,.,CASSSSGTVNTEAFF,TGTGCCAGCAGCTCGTCCGGGACAGTGAACACTGAAGCTTTCTTT
TRBD2,TRBJ2-1,TRBV9,.,CASSLSSGNEQFF,TGTGCCAGCAGCCTATCTAGCGGCAATGAGCAGTTCTTC
TRBD1,TRBJ2-7,TRBV5-6,.,CASSAGQGVMYEQYF,TGTGCCAGCAGCGCAGGACAGGGGGTAATGTACGAGCAGTACTTC
.,TRBJ2-6,TRBV5-1,.,CASSPTVAGANVLTF,TGCGCCAGCAGCCCTACGGTTGCTGGGGCCAACGTCCTGACTTTC
TRBD1,TRBJ2-1,TRBV19,.,CASSHIPGQAIYNEQFF,TGTGCCAGTAGCCATATACCGGGACAGGCTATCTACAATGAGCAGTTCTTC
TRBD1,TRBJ1-4,TRBV2,.,CASSGDRGQAEKLFF,TGTGCCAGCAGTGGAGACAGGGGGCAGGCGGAAAAACTGTTTTTT
.,TRBJ2-2,TRBV5-4,few,CASSSDYITGELFF,TGTGCCAGCAGTTCGGACTATATCACCGGGGAGCTGTTTTTT
.,TRBJ1-2,TRBV28,.,CASLQNNRMNYGYTF,TGTGCCAGCTTACAAAATAACAGGATGAACTATGGCTACACCTTC
TRBD2,TRBJ2-5,TRBV14,.,CASSQLRTSVETQYF,TGTGCCAGCAGCCAATTAAGGACTAGTGTAGAGACCCAGTACTTC
.,TRBJ2-7,TRBV27,once,CASSFFGGSYEQYF,TGTGCCAGCAGTTTCTTTGGGGGCAGCTACGAGCAGTACTTC
.,TRBJ1-1,TRBV6-5,once,CASRMTRRTEAFF,TGTGCCAGCAGGATGACCAGGCGCACTGAAGCTTTCTTT
.,TRBJ1-3,TRBV5-4,.,CASSLAGVNTIYF,TGTGCCAGCAGCTTGGCAGGGGTAAACACCATATATTTT
.,TRBJ2-5,TRBV27,.,CASSKSRQAGKETQYF,TGTGCCAGTTCCAAATCCCGACAGGCGGGTAAGGAGACCCAGTACTTC
.,TRBJ1-5,TRBV28,many,CASNRGYSNQPQHF,TGTGCCAGCAACCGGGGATATAGCAATCAGCCCCAGCATTTT
TRBD1,TRBJ2-7,TRBV6-2/TRBV6-3,.,CASSSTPRGQGAREQYF,TGTGCCAGCAGTTCGACCCCCCGTGGACAGGGAGCGCGCGAGCAGTACTTC
.,TRBJ1-2,TRBV27,.,CASSSPGRLGAYGYTF,TGTGCCAGCAGTTCCCCCGGAAGGCTGGGCGCCTATGGCTACACCTTC
.,TRBJ2-7,TRBV2,.,CASTLEGYEQYF,TGTGCCAGCACCCTAGAGGGTTACGAGCAGTACTTC
TRBD2,TRBJ2-3,TRBV10-3,.,CASRAGSTDTQYF,TGTGCCTCCCGAGCGGGAAGCACAGATACGCAGTATTTT
TRBD2,TRBJ2-1,TRBV28,.,CASSILLAGGNEQFF,TGTGCCAGCAGTATCCTTCTAGCGGGAGGAAATGAGCAGTTCTTC
.,TRBJ1-2,TRBV28,.,CASSLETRRGYGYTF,TGTGCCAGCAGTTTAGAAACCCGACGGGGCTATGGCTACACCTTC
TRBD1,TRBJ2-5,TRBV18,.,CASSPRGQGKETQYF,TGTGCCAGCTCACCACGGGGACAGGGTAAAGAGACCCAGTACTTC
.,TRBJ2-6,TRBV7-6,.,CASSPQVGDYGANVLTF,TGTGCCAGCAGCCCCCAGGTCGGGGATTATGGGGCCAACGTCCTGACTTTC
.,TRBJ1-2,TRBV7-2,.,CASSRRQVGGYTF,TGTGCCAGCAGCCGGCGACAGGTTGGCGGCTACACCTTC
.,TRBJ1-1,TRBV19,.,CASSRGRGNTEAFF,TGTGCCAGTAGTAGAGGACGGGGGAACACTGAAGCTTTCTTT
.,TRBJ1-2,TRBV19,.,CATTGFGYGYTF,TGTGCCACGACAGGTTTCGGATATGGCTACACCTTC
.,TRBJ1-1,TRBV12-3/TRBV12-4,.,CASSQDSPEAFF,TGTGCCAGCAGTCAGGACAGCCCAGAAGCTTTCTTT
TRBD2,TRBJ2-3,TRBV11-2,.,CASSISGGAWDTQYF,TGTGCCAGCAGCATTAGCGGGGGGGCCTGGGATACGCAGTATTTT
TRBD2,TRBJ2-2,TRBV28,.,CASSTRLAGGQNTGELFF,TGTGCCAGCAGCACTCGACTAGCGGGGGGCCAGAACACCGGGGAGCTGTTTTTT
TRBD1,TRBJ1-2,TRBV11-1,once,CASSSEDRLRGYTF,TGTGCCAGCAGCTCCGAGGACAGGCTTCGCGGCTACACCTTC
.,TRBJ1-5,TRBV4-1,.,CASSQAQGGNQPQHF,TGCGCCAGCAGCCAAGCACAGGGCGGCAATCAGCCCCAGCATTTT
TRBD1,TRBJ1-4,TRBV7-2,.,CASSFRTGGAREKLFF,TGTGCCAGCAGCTTCCGAACAGGGGGCGCGAGGGAAAAACTGTTTTTT
TRBD2,TRBJ2-7,TRBV25-1,few,CASSESRGGAPSEQYF,TGTGCCAGCAGTGAATCACGCGGGGGGGCCCCGTCCGAGCAGTACTTC
.,TRBJ1-3,TRBV6-5,.,CASSTGGNTIYF,TGTGCCAGCAGTACAGGTGGAAACACCATATATTTT
TRBD2,TRBJ2-7,TRBV6-2/TRBV6-3,.,CASSYSSLAGLTYEQYF,TGTGCCAGCAGTTACTCGTCTCTAGCGGGGCTCACCTACGAGCAGTACTTC
.,TRBJ2-1,TRBV21-1,.,CASFKGGTFDNEQFF,TGTGCCAGCTTCAAGGGTGGGACTTTCGACAATGAGCAGTTCTTC
TRBD2,TRBJ2-1,TRBV5-1,.,CASSLVLSGDSYNEQFF,TGCGCCAGCAGCTTGGTACTCAGCGGGGACTCCTACAATGAGCAGTTCTTC
.,TRBJ2-1,TRBV29-1,.,CSVRGGTGRNEQFF,TGCAGCGTTCGCGGAGGGACCGGGCGCAATGAGCAGTTCTTC
TRBD2,TRBJ2-7,TRBV14,once,CASSQELAVPWQYF,TGTGCCAGCAGCCAAGAACTAGCGGTGCCATGGCAGTACTTC
.,TRBJ1-6,TRBV27,.,CASSSGVLGNSPLHF,TGTGCCAGCAGTTCAGGGGTGCTGGGGAATTCACCCCTCCACTTT
TRBD1,TRBJ2-1,TRBV19,few,CASSMGQGYNEQFF,TGTGCCAGTAGTATGGGACAGGGGTACAATGAGCAGTTCTTC
.,TRBJ2-5,TRBV6-1,.,CASSGWTLALKETQYF,TGTGCCAGCAGTGGATGGACACTAGCTCTAAAAGAGACCCAGTACTTC
TRBD2,TRBJ2-1,TRBV12-3/TRBV12-4,.,CASRGGEPFF,TGTGCCAGCAGGGGAGGGGAGCCGTTCTTC
TRBD2,TRBJ2-7,TRBV30,.,CAWSRTSGRVGEQYF,TGTGCCTGGAGTCGCACTAGCGGGAGGGTTGGCGAGCAGTACTTC
TRBD2,TRBJ2-2,TRBV11-3,.,CASSLAGRGSGELFF,TGTGCCAGCAGCTTAGCTGGGAGGGGTTCCGGGGAGCTGTTTTTT
TRBD1,TRBJ2-5,TRBV7-9,.,CASSHRTGEQETQYF,TGTGCCAGCAGCCACAGGACAGGGGAGCAAGAGACCCAGTACTTC
.,TRBJ2-5,TRBV9,.,CASSQASGYLETQYF,TGTGCCAGCAGTCAAGCCTCAGGGTATTTAGAGACCCAGTACTTC
.,TRBJ1-1,TRBV6-5,.,CASRGGAANEAFF,TGTGCCAGCAGAGGGGGGGCTGCCAATGAAGCTTTCTTT